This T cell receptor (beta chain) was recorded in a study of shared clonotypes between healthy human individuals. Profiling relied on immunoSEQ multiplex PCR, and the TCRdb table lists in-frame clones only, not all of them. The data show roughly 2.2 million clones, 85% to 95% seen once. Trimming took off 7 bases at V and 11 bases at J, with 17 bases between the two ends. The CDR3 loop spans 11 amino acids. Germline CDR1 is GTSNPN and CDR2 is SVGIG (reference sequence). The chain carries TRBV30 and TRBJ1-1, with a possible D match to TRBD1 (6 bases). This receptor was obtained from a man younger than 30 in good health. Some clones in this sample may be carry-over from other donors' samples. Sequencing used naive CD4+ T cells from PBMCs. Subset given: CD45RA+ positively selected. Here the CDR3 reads CASRDTPGAFF. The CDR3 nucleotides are TGTGCCTCCCGGGACACTCCCGGGGCTTTCTTT.